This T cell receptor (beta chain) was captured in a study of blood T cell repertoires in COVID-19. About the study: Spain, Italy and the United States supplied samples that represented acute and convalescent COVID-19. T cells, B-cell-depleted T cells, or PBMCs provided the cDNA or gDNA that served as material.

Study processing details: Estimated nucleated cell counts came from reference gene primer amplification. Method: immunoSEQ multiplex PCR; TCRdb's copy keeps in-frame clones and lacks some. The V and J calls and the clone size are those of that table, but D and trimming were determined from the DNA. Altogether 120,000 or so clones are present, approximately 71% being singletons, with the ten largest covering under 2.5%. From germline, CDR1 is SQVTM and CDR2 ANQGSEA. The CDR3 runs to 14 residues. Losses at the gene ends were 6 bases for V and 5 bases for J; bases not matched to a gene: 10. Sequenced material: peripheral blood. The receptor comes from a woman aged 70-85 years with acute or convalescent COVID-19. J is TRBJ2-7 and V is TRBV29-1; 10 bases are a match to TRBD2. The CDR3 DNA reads TGCAGCGTCGTGAGCGGGAGGGCCCCGGACGAGCAGTACTTC. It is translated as CSVVSGRAPDEQYF.